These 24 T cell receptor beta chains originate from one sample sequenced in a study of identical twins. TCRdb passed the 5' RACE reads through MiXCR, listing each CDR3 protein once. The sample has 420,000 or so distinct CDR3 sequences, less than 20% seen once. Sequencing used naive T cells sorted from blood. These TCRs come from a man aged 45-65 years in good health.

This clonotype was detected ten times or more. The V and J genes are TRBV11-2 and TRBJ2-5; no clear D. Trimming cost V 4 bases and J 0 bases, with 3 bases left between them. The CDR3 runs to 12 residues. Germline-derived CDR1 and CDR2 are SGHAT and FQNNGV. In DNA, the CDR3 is TGTGCCAGCAGCTCCTACCAAGAGACCCAGTACTTC. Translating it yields CASSSYQETQYF.

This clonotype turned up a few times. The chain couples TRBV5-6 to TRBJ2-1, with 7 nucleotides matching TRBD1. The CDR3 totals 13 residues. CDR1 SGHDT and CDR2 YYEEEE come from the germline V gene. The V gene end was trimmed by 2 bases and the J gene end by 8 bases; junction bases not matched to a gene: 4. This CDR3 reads CASSLKGAHEQFF. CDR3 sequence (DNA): TGTGCCAGCAGCTTAAAGGGGGCCCATGAGCAGTTCTTC.

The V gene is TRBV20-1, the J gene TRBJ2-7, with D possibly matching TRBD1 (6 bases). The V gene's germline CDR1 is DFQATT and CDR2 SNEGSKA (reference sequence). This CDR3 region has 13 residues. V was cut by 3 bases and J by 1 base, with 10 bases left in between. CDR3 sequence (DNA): TGCAGTGCTAGTGGACAGAAATCCTACGAGCAGTACTTC. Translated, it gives CSASGQKSYEQYF.

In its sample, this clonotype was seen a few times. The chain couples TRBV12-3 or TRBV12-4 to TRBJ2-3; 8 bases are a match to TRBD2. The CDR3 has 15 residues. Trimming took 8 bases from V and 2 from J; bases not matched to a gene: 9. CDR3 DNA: TGTGCCAGCGCCGCCAAGACTAGCGACACAGATACGCAGTATTTT. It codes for CASAAKTSDTDTQYF.

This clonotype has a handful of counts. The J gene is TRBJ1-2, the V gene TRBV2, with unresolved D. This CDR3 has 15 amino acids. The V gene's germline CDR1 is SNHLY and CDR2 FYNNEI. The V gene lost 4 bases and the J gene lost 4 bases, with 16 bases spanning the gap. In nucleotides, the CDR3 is TGTGCCAGCAGTGTAACCGGGGAGCTGAGCTATGGCTACACCTTC. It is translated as CASSVTGELSYGYTF.

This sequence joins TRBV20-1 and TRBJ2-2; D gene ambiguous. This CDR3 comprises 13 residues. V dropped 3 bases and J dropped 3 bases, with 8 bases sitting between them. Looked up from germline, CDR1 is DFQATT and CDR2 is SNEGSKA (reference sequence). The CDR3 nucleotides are TGCAGTGCTAGCCGATCTTACACCGGGGAGCTGTTTTTT. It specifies CSASRSYTGELFF.

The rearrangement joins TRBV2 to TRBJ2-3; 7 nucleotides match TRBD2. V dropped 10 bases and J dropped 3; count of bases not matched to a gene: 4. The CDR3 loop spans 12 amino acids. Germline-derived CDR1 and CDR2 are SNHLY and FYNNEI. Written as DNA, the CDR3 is TGTGCCACCGGACTAGAGACAGATACGCAGTATTTT. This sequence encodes CATGLETDTQYF.

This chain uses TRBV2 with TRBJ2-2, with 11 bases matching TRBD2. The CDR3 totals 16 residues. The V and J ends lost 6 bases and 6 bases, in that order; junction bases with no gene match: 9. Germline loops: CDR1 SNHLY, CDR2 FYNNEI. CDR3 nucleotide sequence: TGTGCCAGCAGGGCGACTAGCGGGATCTACGCCGGGGAGCTGTTTTTT. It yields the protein CASRATSGIYAGELFF. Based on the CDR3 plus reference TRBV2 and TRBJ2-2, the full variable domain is EPEVTQTPSHQVTQMGQEVILRCVPISNHLYFYWYRQILGQKVEFLVSFYNNEISEKSEIFDDQFSVERPDGSNFTLKIRSTKLEDSAMYFCASRATSGIYAGELFFGEGSRLTVL.

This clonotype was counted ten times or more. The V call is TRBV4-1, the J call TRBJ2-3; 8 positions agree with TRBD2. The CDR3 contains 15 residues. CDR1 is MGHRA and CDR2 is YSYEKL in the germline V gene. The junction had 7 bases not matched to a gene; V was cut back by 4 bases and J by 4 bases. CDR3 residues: CASSLSGVEADTQYF. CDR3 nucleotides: TGCGCCAGCAGCCTTAGCGGGGTGGAGGCAGATACGCAGTATTTT.

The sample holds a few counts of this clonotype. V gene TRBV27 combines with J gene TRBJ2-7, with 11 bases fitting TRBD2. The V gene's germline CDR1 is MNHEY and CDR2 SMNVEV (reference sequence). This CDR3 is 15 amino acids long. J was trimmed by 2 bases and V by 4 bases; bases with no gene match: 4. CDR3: CASSWGLADTYEQYF. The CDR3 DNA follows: TGTGCCAGCAGTTGGGGACTAGCGGACACCTACGAGCAGTACTTC.

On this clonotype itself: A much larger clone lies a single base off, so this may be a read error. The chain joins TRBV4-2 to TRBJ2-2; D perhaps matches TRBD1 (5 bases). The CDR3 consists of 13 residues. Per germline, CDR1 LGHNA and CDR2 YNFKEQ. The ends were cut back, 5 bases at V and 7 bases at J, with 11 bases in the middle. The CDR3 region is CASSDSGNGELFF. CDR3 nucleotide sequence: TGTGCCAGCAGCGACTCAGGGAACGGGGAGCTGTTTTTT.

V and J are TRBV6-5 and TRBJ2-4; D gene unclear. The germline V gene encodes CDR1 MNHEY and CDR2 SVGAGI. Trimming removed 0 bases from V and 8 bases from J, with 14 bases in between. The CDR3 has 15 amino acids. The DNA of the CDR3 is TGTGCCAGCAGTTACTCGATTGCAGTCCCAGACATTCAGTACTTC. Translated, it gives CASSYSIAVPDIQYF.

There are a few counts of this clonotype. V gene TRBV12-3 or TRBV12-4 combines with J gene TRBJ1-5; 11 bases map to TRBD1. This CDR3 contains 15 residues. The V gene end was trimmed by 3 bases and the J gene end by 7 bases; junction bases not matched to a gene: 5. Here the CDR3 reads CASSFGTGGWQPQHF. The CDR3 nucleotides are TGTGCCAGCAGTTTTGGGACAGGGGGATGGCAGCCCCAGCATTTT.

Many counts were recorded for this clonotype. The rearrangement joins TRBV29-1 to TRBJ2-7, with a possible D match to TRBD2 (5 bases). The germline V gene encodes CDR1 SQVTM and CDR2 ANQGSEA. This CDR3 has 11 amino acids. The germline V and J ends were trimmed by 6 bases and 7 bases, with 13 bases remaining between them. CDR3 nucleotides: TGCAGCGTGCGGCTTCCGGGGGAGCAGTACTTC. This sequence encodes CSVRLPGEQYF.

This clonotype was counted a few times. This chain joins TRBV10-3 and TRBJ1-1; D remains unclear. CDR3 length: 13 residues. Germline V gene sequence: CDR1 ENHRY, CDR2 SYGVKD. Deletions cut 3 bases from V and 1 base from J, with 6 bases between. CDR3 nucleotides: TGTGCCATCAGTGAAGTGGGGAACACTGAAGCTTTCTTT. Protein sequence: CAISEVGNTEAFF.

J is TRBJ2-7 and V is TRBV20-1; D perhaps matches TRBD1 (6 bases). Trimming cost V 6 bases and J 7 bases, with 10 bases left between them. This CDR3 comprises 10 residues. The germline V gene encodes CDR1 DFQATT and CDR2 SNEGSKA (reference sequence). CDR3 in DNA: TGCAGTGCCCGAAGGGGGGAGCAGTACTTC. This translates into CSARRGEQYF.

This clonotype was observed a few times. For the CDR3, the DNA is TGTGCCAGCAGCTTAGCCGGACGTGAGTGGGAGCCCCAGCATTTT. It encodes CASSLAGREWEPQHF. This chain joins TRBV7-8 and TRBJ1-5; the D is unclear. Germline lookup yields CDR1 SGHVS and CDR2 FQNEAQ. Trimming removed 0 bases from V and 8 bases from J, with 14 bases in between. This CDR3 comprises 15 residues. Filled out from reference TRBV7-8 and TRBJ1-5, the complete variable domain reads GAGVSQSPRYKVAKRGQDVALRCDPISGHVSLFWYQQALGQGPEFLTYFQNEAQLDKSGLPSDRFFAERPEGSVSTLKIQRTQQEDSAVYLCASSLAGREWEPQHFGDGTRLSIL.

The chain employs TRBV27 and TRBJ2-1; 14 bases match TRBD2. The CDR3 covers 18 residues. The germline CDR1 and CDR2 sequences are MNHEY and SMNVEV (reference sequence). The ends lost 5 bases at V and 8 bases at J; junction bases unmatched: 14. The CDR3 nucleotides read TGTGCCAGCAGTCCCAGGACTAGCGGGGGGTCATTTGGTTATGAGCAGTTCTTC. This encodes CASSPRTSGGSFGYEQFF.

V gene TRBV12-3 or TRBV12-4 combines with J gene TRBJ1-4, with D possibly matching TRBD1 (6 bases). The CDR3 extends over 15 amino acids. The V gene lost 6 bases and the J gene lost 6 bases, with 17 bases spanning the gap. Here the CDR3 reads CASSSRGRGDEKLFF. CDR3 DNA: TGTGCCAGCAGCTCTCGGGGCAGGGGTGATGAAAAACTGTTTTTT.

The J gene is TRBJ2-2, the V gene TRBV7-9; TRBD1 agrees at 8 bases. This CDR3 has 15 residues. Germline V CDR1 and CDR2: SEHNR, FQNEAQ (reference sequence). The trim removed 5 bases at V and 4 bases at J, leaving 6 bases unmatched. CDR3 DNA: TGTGCCAGCAGCAGGACAGGGCCGAGCACCGGGGAGCTGTTTTTT. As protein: CASSRTGPSTGELFF.

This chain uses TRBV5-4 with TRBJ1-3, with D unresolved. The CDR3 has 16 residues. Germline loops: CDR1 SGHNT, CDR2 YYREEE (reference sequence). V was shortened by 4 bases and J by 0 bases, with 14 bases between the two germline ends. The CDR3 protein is CASSARAPDSGNTIYF. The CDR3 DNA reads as TGTGCCAGCAGCGCGCGGGCTCCGGACTCTGGAAACACCATATATTTT.

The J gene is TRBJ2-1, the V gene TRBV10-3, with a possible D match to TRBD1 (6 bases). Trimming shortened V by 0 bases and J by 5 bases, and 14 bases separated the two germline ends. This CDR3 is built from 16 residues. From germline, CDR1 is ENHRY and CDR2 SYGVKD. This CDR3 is CAISESKQGLNNEQFF. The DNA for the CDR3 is TGTGCCATCAGTGAGTCAAAACAGGGTTTAAACAATGAGCAGTTCTTC.

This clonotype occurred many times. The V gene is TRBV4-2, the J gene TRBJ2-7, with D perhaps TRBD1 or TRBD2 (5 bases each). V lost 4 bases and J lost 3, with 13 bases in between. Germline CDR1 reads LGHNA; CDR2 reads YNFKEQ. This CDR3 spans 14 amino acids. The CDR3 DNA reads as TGTGCCAGCAGCCCACGGGACGGCTACTACGAGCAGTACTTC. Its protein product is CASSPRDGYYEQYF.

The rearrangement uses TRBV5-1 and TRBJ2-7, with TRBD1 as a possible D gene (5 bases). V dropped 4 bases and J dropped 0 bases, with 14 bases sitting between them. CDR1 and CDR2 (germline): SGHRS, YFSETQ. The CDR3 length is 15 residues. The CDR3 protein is CASSPRDFSSYEQYF. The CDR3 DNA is TGCGCCAGCAGCCCCAGGGATTTCAGCTCCTACGAGCAGTACTTC.